Listed below are T cell receptor beta chains from one sample, sequenced in a study of shared clonotypes between healthy human individuals. Clones were read by immunoSEQ multiplex PCR, and TCRdb kept only the in-frame ones, dropping some. Of around 2.1 million clones listed, 85% to 95% are singletons. The sample taken for sequencing was naive CD8+ T cells from PBMCs. These receptors came from a young man in good health. Some clones in this sample may be carry-over from other donors' samples. The CDR3 runs from the conserved cysteine through the conserved F or W. Fields, in order: D gene, V gene, J gene, clone size, CDR3 protein, CDR3 DNA. D genes are given only for firm matches. The size entry is marked missing in some rows and otherwise reads once, few, many or a size class.

>.|TRBV9|TRBJ2-7|.
CASSVEGRAYEQYF
TGTGCCAGCAGCGTAGAGGGCAGGGCCTACGAGCAGTACTTC
>TRBD2|TRBV28|TRBJ2-7|.
CASRDPLAGVRYEQYF
TGTGCCAGCAGAGACCCACTAGCGGGAGTTCGGTACGAGCAGTACTTC
>.|TRBV7-9|TRBJ1-1|.
CASSLDLEGLNTEAFF
TGTGCCAGCAGCTTAGATTTAGAGGGACTGAACACTGAAGCTTTCTTT
>.|TRBV19|TRBJ1-1|.
CASSLRAPRDRNTEAFF
TGTGCCAGTAGTCTCCGGGCTCCTCGGGATCGGAACACTGAAGCTTTCTTT
>.|TRBV15|TRBJ2-5|.
CATSTDRDTQETQYF
TGTGCCACCAGCACAGATCGGGACACCCAAGAGACCCAGTACTTC
>.|TRBV27|TRBJ2-1|once
CASSLLRDRYNEQFF
TGTGCCAGCAGTCTCCTTCGGGACCGCTACAATGAGCAGTTCTTC
>.|TRBV7-9|TRBJ1-1|.
CASSSQTVVTRLTEAFF
TGTGCCAGCAGCTCCCAAACAGTGGTTACTCGATTAACTGAAGCTTTCTTT
>.|TRBV4-3|TRBJ2-7|.
CASSQDSGRTYEQYF
TGCGCCAGCAGCCAAGATTCCGGGCGGACCTACGAGCAGTACTTC
>.|TRBV11-2|TRBJ2-5|.
CASSLRAGADRTQYF
TGTGCCAGCAGCCTGCGGGCCGGCGCAGATCGGACCCAGTACTTC
>.|TRBV7-9|TRBJ2-7|once
CASSLGPPLDEQYF
TGTGCCAGCAGCTTAGGGCCGCCGCTTGACGAGCAGTACTTC
>.|TRBV11-2|TRBJ1-2|.
CASSVRGDNYGYTF
TGTGCCAGCAGCGTCAGGGGAGACAACTATGGCTACACCTTC
>.|TRBV27|TRBJ2-3|.
CASGARYTDTQYF
TGTGCCAGCGGGGCGAGATACACAGATACGCAGTATTTT
>TRBD2|TRBV11-1|TRBJ2-3|.
CASSLISGNTDTQYF
TGTGCCAGCAGCTTAATTAGCGGGAACACAGATACGCAGTATTTT
>TRBD1|TRBV7-2|TRBJ2-7|.
CASSRPGQGTYEQYF
TGTGCCAGCAGCCGGCCGGGACAGGGGACATACGAGCAGTACTTC
>TRBD2|TRBV5-1|TRBJ2-5|.
CASSPGVLAGGGETQYF
TGCGCCAGCAGCCCTGGGGTGCTAGCGGGAGGCGGAGAGACCCAGTACTTC
>TRBD1|TRBV7-8|TRBJ2-6|.
CASSYQGAGANVLTF
TGTGCCAGCAGCTATCAGGGGGCTGGGGCCAACGTCCTGACTTTC
>TRBD1|TRBV7-9|TRBJ1-2|.
CASSLGRQGAQGYTF
TGTGCCAGCAGCCTAGGACGGCAGGGGGCTCAGGGCTACACCTTC
>.|TRBV13|TRBJ2-2|.
CASSFEKGGAGELFF
TGTGCCAGCAGCTTCGAGAAAGGGGGAGCCGGGGAGCTGTTTTTT
>.|TRBV27|TRBJ2-1|.
CASSIIRGIRSNEQFF
TGTGCCAGCAGTATTATAAGGGGTATCCGATCCAATGAGCAGTTCTTC
>.|TRBV27|TRBJ2-7|.
CASSAGAGGRLHEQYF
TGTGCCAGCAGTGCCGGAGCGGGTGGACGTCTGCACGAGCAGTACTTC
>TRBD2|TRBV27|TRBJ2-2|.
CASSLAGEGTGELFF
TGTGCCAGCAGTTTAGCGGGAGAGGGCACCGGGGAGCTGTTTTTT
>.|TRBV15|TRBJ2-3|.
CATSSPSVPSTDTQYF
TGTGCCACCAGCAGCCCCTCCGTACCGAGCACAGATACGCAGTATTTT
>TRBD1|TRBV6-6|TRBJ2-1|.
CASRTQGANNEQFF
TGTGCCAGCAGGACACAGGGGGCGAACAATGAGCAGTTCTTC
>.|TRBV28|TRBJ1-3|.
CASRRGRSSGNTIYF
TGTGCCAGCAGGAGGGGCCGGAGTTCTGGAAACACCATATATTTT
>.|TRBV4-2|TRBJ1-1|.
CASSQVPPIHTDTEAFF
TGTGCCAGCAGCCAAGTCCCCCCGATACACACGGACACTGAAGCTTTCTTT
>.|TRBV18|TRBJ2-4|.
CASSPGRAPTALKNIQYF
TGTGCCAGCTCACCGGGGAGAGCGCCCACCGCCCTCAAAAACATTCAGTACTTC
>.|TRBV7-9|TRBJ1-5|.
CASSSSDGWQPQHF
TGTGCCAGCAGCTCATCGGACGGTTGGCAGCCCCAGCATTTT
>.|TRBV13|TRBJ2-1|.
CASTEGLVYNEQFF
TGTGCCAGCACCGAGGGTCTGGTTTACAATGAGCAGTTCTTC
>.|TRBV6-1|TRBJ2-1|.
CASSEAEGFSYNEQFF
TGTGCCAGCAGTGAAGCGGAGGGATTCTCCTACAATGAGCAGTTCTTC
>TRBD1|TRBV2|TRBJ1-5|.
CASCDREGNQPQHF
TGTGCCAGTTGCGACAGGGAGGGCAATCAGCCCCAGCATTTT
>.|TRBV7-9|TRBJ2-7|.
CASSLAPGPKTYEQYF
TGTGCCAGCAGCTTAGCACCGGGGCCGAAGACCTACGAGCAGTACTTC
>TRBD2|TRBV27|TRBJ2-7|.
CASSSRTSGRAYEQYF
TGTGCCAGCAGTTCCCGGACTAGCGGGAGGGCCTACGAGCAGTACTTC
>TRBD2|TRBV7-9|TRBJ2-1|.
CASSLGAGEPFF
TGTGCCAGCAGCTTAGGAGCGGGAGAACCGTTCTTC
>.|TRBV15|TRBJ1-1|.
CATSRVGANTEAFF
TGTGCCACCAGCAGAGTAGGGGCTAACACTGAAGCTTTCTTT
>TRBD1|TRBV11-2|TRBJ2-7|.
CASSLNYVSGQGSYEQYF
TGTGCCAGCAGCTTAAACTACGTCAGCGGACAGGGGTCCTACGAGCAGTACTTC
>TRBD2|TRBV28|TRBJ2-1|.
CASSLGLGGNEQFF
TGTGCCAGCAGTTTAGGTCTGGGGGGGAATGAGCAGTTCTTC
>.|TRBV27|TRBJ2-1|.
CASRQNTGYEQFF
TGTGCCAGCAGACAGAATACAGGGTATGAGCAGTTCTTC
>.|TRBV7-9|TRBJ1-4|.
CASSFPRDRPFNEKLFF
TGTGCCAGCAGCTTCCCCCGGGACCGCCCGTTTAATGAAAAACTGTTTTTT
>.|TRBV27|TRBJ1-5|.
CASSYQGSNQPQHF
TGTGCCAGCAGTTATCAGGGAAGCAATCAGCCCCAGCATTTT
>.|TRBV15|TRBJ2-7|.
CATSSVISAGYEQYF
TGTGCCACCAGCAGTGTAATCTCAGCAGGGTACGAGCAGTACTTC
>.|TRBV27|TRBJ2-1|.
CASSLGGTAYNEQFF
TGTGCCAGCAGTTTGGGCGGGACAGCCTACAATGAGCAGTTCTTC
>TRBD1|TRBV25-1|TRBJ2-2|.
CASSMRGQTGELFF
TGTGCCAGCAGTATGAGGGGGCAGACCGGGGAGCTGTTTTTT
>.|TRBV11-2|TRBJ1-2|.
CASSLPGTHYGYTF
TGTGCCAGCAGCTTACCTGGGACTCACTATGGCTACACCTTC
>.|TRBV7-9|TRBJ2-7|.
CASSLSTGLDEQYF
TGTGCCAGCAGCTTAAGTACGGGACTGGACGAGCAGTACTTC
>.|TRBV5-1|TRBJ2-7|once
CASSSRDSYEQYF
TGCGCCAGCAGCTCCCGGGACTCCTACGAGCAGTACTTC
>TRBD1|TRBV7-9|TRBJ2-1|.
CASSTTPGQGAEYNEQFF
TGTGCCAGCAGTACTACACCCGGACAGGGGGCAGAGTACAATGAGCAGTTCTTC
>TRBD1|TRBV11-1|TRBJ2-7|.
CASSLDRGSEQYF
TGTGCCAGCAGCTTAGACAGGGGATCCGAGCAGTACTTC
>.|TRBV6-6|TRBJ2-1|.
CASSPGHYNEQFF
TGTGCCAGCAGCCCGGGACACTACAATGAGCAGTTCTTC
>.|TRBV7-7|TRBJ1-1|.
CASSLSKGTEAFF
TGTGCCAGCAGCTTAAGTAAGGGGACTGAAGCTTTCTTT
>.|TRBV28|TRBJ1-1|.
CASSPNGYWGGNTEAFF
TGTGCCAGCAGTCCTAACGGTTATTGGGGAGGGAACACTGAAGCTTTCTTT
>.|TRBV4-1|TRBJ2-3|.
CASSQGPGTDTQYF
TGCGCCAGCAGCCAAGGCCCAGGCACAGATACGCAGTATTTT
>.|TRBV27|TRBJ2-7|.
CASSLRRAYEQYF
TGTGCCAGCAGTTTAAGGAGAGCCTACGAGCAGTACTTC
>.|TRBV28|TRBJ1-2|.
CASSLLGHRPYGYTF
TGTGCCAGCAGTTTATTAGGCCACAGACCCTATGGCTACACCTTC
>.|TRBV9|TRBJ2-7|.
CASSGAYEQYF
TGTGCCAGCAGCGGAGCCTACGAGCAGTACTTC
>.|TRBV11-2|TRBJ2-7|.
CASSLSAGYEQYF
TGTGCCAGCAGCCTAAGCGCAGGCTACGAGCAGTACTTC